The rows below give T cell receptor beta chains drawn from one sample of a study. Via MiXCR, TCRdb re-called the multiplex PCR reads, giving one row per CDR3 protein. Of around 1,400 distinct CDR3 sequences in the sample, around a fifth were seen once. The specimen sequenced was naive CD4+ T cells sorted from blood. The receptors were sampled from a female donor with breast cancer. Both conserved end residues are part of each CDR3. A D gene is named only where the DNA matches it firmly. Clone sizes are given selectively: once, few, many, or a class where the clone is expanded.

medium-sized	TRBV12-3/TRBV12-4	TRBJ1-2	TRBD1	TGTGCCAGCAGTCCCCGTTGGGGACAGCTAAACTATGGCTACACCTTC	CASSPRWGQLNYGYTF
hyperexpanded	TRBV12-3/TRBV12-4	TRBJ1-2	TRBD1	TGTGCCAGCAGTAGACAGGGGCGGATCTATGGCTACACCTTC	CASSRQGRIYGYTF
medium-sized	TRBV12-3/TRBV12-4	TRBJ1-2	TRBD1	TGTGCCAGCAGCAGGGACAGGGTCTATGGCTACACCTTC	CASSRDRVYGYTF
medium-sized	TRBV12-3/TRBV12-4	TRBJ1-2	NA	TGTGCCAGCAGGGATCAGGGACACTATGGCTACACCTTC	CASRDQGHYGYTF
medium-sized	TRBV12-3/TRBV12-4	TRBJ1-2	NA	TGTGCCAGCAGTTGGGGCCCTAACTATGGCTACACCTTC	CASSWGPNYGYTF
NA	TRBV12-3/TRBV12-4	TRBJ1-2	NA	TGTGCCAGCAGGTCGGGACGAGGTGGCTACACCTTC	CASRSGRGGYTF
medium-sized	TRBV12-3/TRBV12-4	TRBJ1-2	NA	TGTGCCAGCAGTTTTGCCAGGGGCCACTATGGCTACACCTTC	CASSFARGHYGYTF
medium-sized	TRBV12-3/TRBV12-4	TRBJ1-2	NA	TGTGCCAGCAATTCCCGGGGCTATGGCTACACCTTC	CASNSRGYGYTF
few	TRBV12-3/TRBV12-4	TRBJ1-2	TRBD1	TGTGCCAGCAGTCCCCGGACAGGGGCTGGCTACACCTTC	CASSPRTGAGYTF
medium-sized	TRBV12-3/TRBV12-4	TRBJ1-2	NA	TGTGCCAGCTCGGACAGCCGAAACTATGGCTACACCTTC	CASSDSRNYGYTF
medium-sized	TRBV12-3/TRBV12-4	TRBJ1-2	NA	TGTGCCAGCAGTTCTTTAAACTATGGCTACACCTTC	CASSSLNYGYTF
medium-sized	TRBV12-3/TRBV12-4	TRBJ1-2	NA	TGTGCCAGCAGCATGGTTGGTAGAGGAGGCTACACCTTC	CASSMVGRGGYTF
medium-sized	TRBV12-3/TRBV12-4	TRBJ1-2	NA	TGTGCCAGCAGTCCCCGTGGCAACTATGGCTACACCTTC	CASSPRGNYGYTF
NA	TRBV12-3/TRBV12-4	TRBJ1-2	TRBD1	TGTGCCAGCAGTTTACCACGACAGGGGCATGGCTACACCTTC	CASSLPRQGHGYTF
medium-sized	TRBV12-3/TRBV12-4	TRBJ1-2	NA	TGTGCCAGCAGTTCCCTCAGGGTGAAGCATGGCTACACCTTC	CASSSLRVKHGYTF
hyperexpanded	TRBV12-3/TRBV12-4	TRBJ1-2	TRBD1	TGTGCCAGCAGCCCGGGACAGGGGTATGGCTACACCTTC	CASSPGQGYGYTF
NA	TRBV12-3/TRBV12-4	TRBJ1-2	NA	TGTGCCAGCAGTACACAGGGCTTAAACTATGGCTACACCTTC	CASSTQGLNYGYTF
medium-sized	TRBV12-3/TRBV12-4	TRBJ1-2	NA	TGTGCCAGCAGTTTGAGATCCGGGTTGGACTATGGCTACACCTTC	CASSLRSGLDYGYTF
medium-sized	TRBV12-3/TRBV12-4	TRBJ1-2	NA	TGTGCCAGCAGTCAGGGTCAAGGTGCCTATGGCTACACCTTC	CASSQGQGAYGYTF
large	TRBV12-3/TRBV12-4	TRBJ1-2	NA	TGTGCCAGCAGGTCCGATCCGAACTTTTATGGCTACACCTTC	CASRSDPNFYGYTF
medium-sized	TRBV12-3/TRBV12-4	TRBJ1-2	NA	TGTGCCAGCAGTCAACAGGCAGCTAACTATGGCTACACCTTC	CASSQQAANYGYTF
medium-sized	TRBV12-3/TRBV12-4	TRBJ1-2	NA	TGTGCCAGCAGTTTAGGGACCGCCGGTCTAGGCTACACCTTC	CASSLGTAGLGYTF
medium-sized	TRBV12-3/TRBV12-4	TRBJ1-2	TRBD1	TGTGCCAGCAGTCCCTCCGGGACAGGCTATGGCTACACCTTC	CASSPSGTGYGYTF
large	TRBV12-3/TRBV12-4	TRBJ1-2	TRBD1	TGTGCCAGCAGTTCCGTCGAGGACAGGGAATTGGGCGGCTACACCTTC	CASSSVEDRELGGYTF
medium-sized	TRBV12-3/TRBV12-4	TRBJ1-2	TRBD1	TGTGCCAGCGTGGGGACAGAACGCAGAAACTATGGCTACACCTTC	CASVGTERRNYGYTF
large	TRBV12-3/TRBV12-4	TRBJ1-2	NA	TGTGCCAGCAGTCCCTCACAGGGTCAGGGTGGCTACACCTTC	CASSPSQGQGGYTF
large	TRBV12-3/TRBV12-4	TRBJ1-2	TRBD1	TGTGCCAGCAGCCAGACAGGGGAGTATGGCTACACCTTC	CASSQTGEYGYTF
medium-sized	TRBV12-3/TRBV12-4	TRBJ1-2	NA	TGTGCCAGCAGCGACAGGACGGACTATGGCTACACCTTC	CASSDRTDYGYTF
medium-sized	TRBV12-3/TRBV12-4	TRBJ1-2	NA	TGTGCCAGCAGTAACCCGGGGTATGGCTACACCTTC	CASSNPGYGYTF
medium-sized	TRBV12-3/TRBV12-4	TRBJ1-2	NA	TGTGCCAGCAGTTTTGGATATGGCTACACCTTC	CASSFGYGYTF
medium-sized	TRBV12-3/TRBV12-4	TRBJ1-2	NA	TGTGCCAGCAGCGGCTTCCTCGAACTCTCCCGCTATGGCTACACCTTC	CASSGFLELSRYGYTF
medium-sized	TRBV12-3/TRBV12-4	TRBJ1-2	TRBD1	TGTGCCAGCAACAAAGGGGACAGGGTCGGGCTAGGCTACACCTTC	CASNKGDRVGLGYTF
NA	TRBV12-3/TRBV12-4	TRBJ1-2	TRBD1	TGTGCCAGCAGCCCGGGACAGGGGTTCTATGGCTACACCTTC	CASSPGQGFYGYTF
medium-sized	TRBV12-3/TRBV12-4	TRBJ1-2	NA	TGTGCCAGCAGTCCCACCCTTCGTCAGGGGTACTATGGCTACACCTTC	CASSPTLRQGYYGYTF
medium-sized	TRBV12-3/TRBV12-4	TRBJ1-2	TRBD1	TGTGCCAGCAGACCAGGGACAGACTATGGCTACACCTTC	CASRPGTDYGYTF
large	TRBV12-5	TRBJ1-2	NA	TGTGCTAGTGGTCAATCGAACTATGGCTACACCTTC	CASGQSNYGYTF
medium-sized	TRBV12-3/TRBV12-4	TRBJ1-2	NA	TGTGCCAGCAGTTTATTGGGAAACTATGGCTACACCTTC	CASSLLGNYGYTF
medium-sized	TRBV12-3/TRBV12-4	TRBJ1-2	TRBD1	TGTGCCAGCAGTCCGTCCGGACAGGGAACGGGCTACACCTTC	CASSPSGQGTGYTF
medium-sized	TRBV12-3/TRBV12-4	TRBJ1-2	NA	TGTGCCAGCAGTTTACAGGGGATAGAATATGGCTACACCTTC	CASSLQGIEYGYTF
once	TRBV12-3/TRBV12-4	TRBJ1-2	TRBD1	TGTGCCAGCAGTCCGTCCGGACAGGGGTATGGCTACACCTTC	CASSPSGQGYGYTF
medium-sized	TRBV12-3/TRBV12-4	TRBJ1-2	TRBD1	TGTGCCAGCAGCCCCGGGACAGGAATATATGGCTACACCTTC	CASSPGTGIYGYTF
medium-sized	TRBV12-3/TRBV12-4	TRBJ1-2	NA	TGTGCCAGCAGTTTGGGGCAGACCTATGGCTACACCTTC	CASSLGQTYGYTF
medium-sized	TRBV12-3/TRBV12-4	TRBJ1-2	TRBD1	TGTGCCAGCAGTGACCGGACAGGCTTCTATGGCTACACCTTC	CASSDRTGFYGYTF
medium-sized	TRBV12-3/TRBV12-4	TRBJ1-2	NA	TGTGCCAGCAGTTGGGGCAGACACTATGGCTACACCTTC	CASSWGRHYGYTF
NA	TRBV12-3/TRBV12-4	TRBJ1-2	NA	TGTGCCAGCAGCTGGGAGGCCGGGGCAGAACGAGGCTACACCTTC	CASSWEAGAERGYTF
medium-sized	TRBV12-3/TRBV12-4	TRBJ1-2	NA	TGTGCCAGCAGTTCATCAGGCGTGCGGGGCTACACCTTC	CASSSSGVRGYTF